In its sample, the clone carrying this T cell receptor (beta chain) was seen a few times. Antigen unknown. This specimen comes from a study of response to subunit inactivated influenza vaccine. Study-level points and caveats: The study's authors posited that every seasonal influenza vaccination enlists few new T cells.

Per germline, CDR1 LGHNA and CDR2 YNFKEQ. The CDR3 extends over 16 amino acids. V gave up 6 bases and J gave up 0 bases, with 16 bases separating them. MiXCR, applied by TCRdb to the RT-PCR reads, yields one record per CDR3 protein. Found here are 710,000 or so distinct CDR3 sequences, around 16% of them singletons; the top ten hold more than 9%. The rearrangement links TRBV4-2 to TRBJ2-3; D assignment may be TRBD1 or TRBD2 (5 bases each). The source of this sequence is a man aged 50 to 59 who received an inactivated influenza vaccine. The sequenced sample was PBMCs from blood, obtained 11 to 12 days after vaccination. CDR3 loop: CASSRKPGPSTDTQYF. As DNA, the CDR3 is TGTGCCAGCAGTCGTAAACCGGGACCGAGCACAGATACGCAGTATTTT.